The sequence of this T cell receptor beta chain was determined in a study of blood T cell repertoires in COVID-19. The wider study: The analysed material was cDNA or gDNA that came from T cells, B-cell-depleted T cells, or PBMCs.

In this sample, this clone turned up once. Per the study methods: Estimated nucleated cell counts came from reference gene primer amplification. Sequencing used immunoSEQ multiplex PCR; TCRdb keeps in-frame clones, though not all of them. V and J calls and clone size are as listed in that table; D and trimming were resolved from the DNA. Among about 100,000 clones, more than 80% were seen once, and the ten largest hold 4.5%. The V gene's germline CDR1 is MDHEN and CDR2 SYDVKM. V was pared by 2 bases and J by 4 bases, with 6 bases of the junction left unmatched. The CDR3 runs to 16 residues. V usage is TRBV28 and J usage is TRBJ2-2; 8 nucleotides match TRBD1. The clonotype originates from a human donor in a cohort sampled during active COVID-19. Sequenced material: peripheral blood. CDR3 loop: CASSLPGTGVTGELFF. The CDR3 bases are TGTGCCAGCAGTTTACCCGGGACAGGAGTCACCGGGGAGCTGTTTTTT.